This TCR beta chain comes out of a study of T-cell memory formation after mild COVID-19. The study, taken as a whole, reports: Clones that shrank (day 15 to 85) were balanced CD4/CD8, whereas later expanders leaned CD4+.

V was pared by 2 bases and J by 7 bases, with 9 bases between. Germline V gives CDR1 MNHEY, CDR2 SVGAGI. The CDR3 extends over 14 amino acids. From 5'RACE with constant-segment primers came TCR alpha and TCR beta cDNA libraries that carried sample barcodes and UMIs. MiXCR, applied by TCRdb to the 5' RACE reads, yields one record per CDR3 protein. The profile shows fewer than 600,000 distinct CDR3 sequences, roughly 22% of them singletons. Details on this clonotype: Its antigen remains unknown.

The sample taken for sequencing was PBMCs or a T cell subset sorted from them (not recorded which). This TCR was recovered from an adult woman who had mild COVID-19 (a few samples of this study predate the infection). Cell type and time point are not known. This chain connects TRBV6-5 to TRBJ1-6, with D unresolved. The CDR3 DNA follows: TGTGCCAGCAGTTACGGCAACAGCAATTCACCCCTCCACTTT. Its protein product is CASSYGNSNSPLHF.